This T cell receptor (beta chain) appears in the sequencing data of a study of shared clonotypes between healthy human individuals. Comment on this clone: The antigen remains unidentified.

This table comes from immunoSEQ multiplex PCR, and its TCRdb copy is limited to in-frame clones, with some not included. This table holds a few hundred thousand clones, over 60% found once. Overall study results and limits: Only blood was sampled, and tissue TCR repertoires likely differ from blood ones.

This TCR derives from a man aged 25-40 years in good health. Source material: memory CD4+ T cells sorted from blood. Documented subset: CD45RA-negative fraction.

CDR3 coding DNA: TGTGCCAGCAGCCCTGGGGGGGGAGACTACGAGCAGTACTTC. Protein product: CASSPGGGDYEQYF. The rearrangement links TRBV5-4 to TRBJ2-7; 7 bases are shared with TRBD2. The V gene's germline CDR1 is SGHNT and CDR2 YYREEE (reference sequence). This CDR3 comprises 14 residues. The V segment lost 4 bases and the J segment 3 bases; nucleotides outside the gene matches: 7. Based on the CDR3 plus reference TRBV5-4 and TRBJ2-7, the full variable domain is ETGVTQSPTHLIKTRGQQVTLRCSSQSGHNTVSWYQQALGQGPQFIFQYYREEENGRGNFPPRFSGLQFPNYSSELNVNALELDDSALYLCASSPGGGDYEQYFGPGTRLTVT.